A single sample is the source of the 26 T cell receptor beta chains below, sequenced in a study of blood T cell repertoires in COVID-19. Only in-frame clones appear in the TCRdb table, and some are missing; sequencing was by immunoSEQ multiplex PCR. Found here are 300,000 to 400,000 clones, about 86% of them singletons; the top ten hold 3.5% to 4.5%. The sequenced sample consisted of PBMCs or T cells enriched from blood (not recorded which). The receptors derive from a middle-aged woman with acute COVID-19.

The chain joins TRBV5-1 to TRBJ1-4, with 10 bases lining up with TRBD1. The CDR3 is 13 amino acids. J gave up 8 bases and V 5 bases, and 3 bases lay outside the gene matches. Per germline, CDR1 SGHRS and CDR2 YFSETQ. The CDR3 nucleotides read TGCGCCAGCAGTGGGACAGGGGTCGAAAAACTGTTTTTT. It yields the protein CASSGTGVEKLFF.

V is TRBV10-2 and J is TRBJ1-6, with 9 nucleotides matching TRBD1. V dropped 5 bases and J dropped 9; count of bases not matched to a gene: 5. Looked up from germline, CDR1 is WSHSY and CDR2 is SAAADI. CDR3 size: 14 residues. The chain's CDR3 is CASSPDRGGSPLHF. CDR3 nucleotides: TGCGCCAGCAGTCCCGACAGGGGGGGTTCACCCCTCCACTTT.

This CDR3 is CASTCGGIEAFF. The DNA for the CDR3 is TGTGCCAGCACCTGCGGGGGGATTGAAGCTTTCTTT. V and J are TRBV11-3 and TRBJ1-1; D may be TRBD1 (5 bases). CDR1 is SGHNT and CDR2 is YENEEA in the germline V gene. This CDR3 spans 12 amino acids. Trimming took 7 bases from V and 7 from J, leaving 13 bases between them.

The chain couples TRBV7-2 to TRBJ1-1; 9 bases map to TRBD1. CDR1 and CDR2 (germline): SGHTA, FQGNSA. The V and J ends lost 4 bases and 4 bases, in that order; junction bases with no gene match: 4. The CDR3 spans 14 residues. The CDR3: CASSSRQGVTEAFF. CDR3 in DNA: TGTGCCAGCAGCTCCCGACAGGGGGTCACTGAAGCTTTCTTT. Filled out from reference TRBV7-2 and TRBJ1-1, the complete variable domain reads GAGVSQSPSNKVTEKGKDVELRCDPISGHTALYWYRQSLGQGLEFLIYFQGNSAPDKSGLPSDRFSAERTGGSVSTLTIQRTQQEDSAVYLCASSSRQGVTEAFFGQGTRLTVV.

This clone was recorded a few times. The chain recombines TRBV12-3 or TRBV12-4 with TRBJ1-5; tentative D call: TRBD1 (5 bases). This CDR3 contains 13 residues. Trimming left V 3 bases short and J 6 bases short, with 9 bases between. The CDR3 DNA reads as TGTGCCAGCAGTTTTCGGGGGAGTCAGCCCCAGCATTTT. It translates to CASSFRGSQPQHF.

J is TRBJ2-1 and V is TRBV19, with a weak D call TRBD2 (6 bases). CDR1 LNHDA and CDR2 SQIVND come from the germline V gene (reference sequence). This CDR3 has 15 amino acids. Trimming took off 0 bases at V and 9 bases at J, with 15 bases between the two ends. Here the CDR3 DNA reads TGTGCCAGTAGTATAGATGGGTGGAGGGCTGGTGAGCAGTTCTTC. Amino acids: CASSIDGWRAGEQFF.

This clone was seen more than once but under ten times. V gene TRBV25-1 combines with J gene TRBJ1-5, with 8 bases lining up with TRBD1. There are 16 residues in the CDR3. J was trimmed by 2 bases and V by 2 bases; bases with no gene match: 5. CDR1 MGHDK and CDR2 SYGVNS come from the germline V gene. CDR3 in amino acids: CASSEPGGAGNQPQHF. The CDR3 nucleotides read TGTGCCAGCAGTGAACCAGGGGGCGCGGGCAATCAGCCCCAGCATTTT. Together with reference TRBV25-1 and TRBJ1-5, the CDR3 gives the full variable domain: EADIYQTPRYLVIGTGKKITLECSQTMGHDKMYWYQQDPGMELHLIHYSYGVNSTEKGDLSSESTVSRIRTEHFPLTLESARPSHTSQYLCASSEPGGAGNQPQHFGDGTRLSIL.

The chain joins TRBV19 to TRBJ1-2; no definite D call. With 2 bases removed from V and 4 bases from J, the gap between germline ends came to 17 bases. CDR3 length equals 16 residues. Germline-derived CDR1 and CDR2 are LNHDA and SQIVND (reference sequence). The DNA for the CDR3 is TGTGCCAGTAGTATATACGGGAAAGGGCTCAGCTATGGCTACACCTTC. It specifies CASSIYGKGLSYGYTF.

V is TRBV6-2 or TRBV6-3 and J is TRBJ1-2; a weak D match, TRBD1 (5 bases). The CDR3 runs 14 residues. The germline V and J ends were trimmed by 6 bases and 4 bases, with 15 bases remaining between them. The germline V gene encodes CDR1 MNHEY and CDR2 SVGEGT. The CDR3 DNA reads TGTGCCAGCAGCGAAGGAAGACAGAGCTATGGCTACACCTTC. Its translation is CASSEGRQSYGYTF.

V and J are TRBV6-2 or TRBV6-3 and TRBJ2-5; TRBD1 matches 7 bases. Germline trimming cut 6 bases from V and 5 bases from J; bases unmatched to any gene: 12. Germline V gene data show CDR1 as MNHEY and CDR2 as SVGEGT. There are 15 residues in the CDR3. In DNA form, the CDR3 reads TGTGCCAGCAGCCCCAATAGGGGCAGGGGGGAGACCCAGTACTTC. Protein sequence: CASSPNRGRGETQYF.

The J gene is TRBJ1-1, the V gene TRBV3-1 (or the pseudogene TRBV3-2); TRBD1 agrees at 9 bases. Germline trimming cut 2 bases from V and 4 bases from J; bases unmatched to any gene: 5. Germline V lookup: CDR1 LGHDT, CDR2 YNNKEL (reference sequence). The CDR3 loop spans 15 amino acids. The CDR3 DNA is TGTGCCAGCAGCCAATGGAGACAGGGGGGCACTGAAGCTTTCTTT. Translation: CASSQWRQGGTEAFF.

This sequence joins TRBV28 and TRBJ1-1; D may be TRBD1 (5 bases). Germline assignment: CDR1 MDHEN and CDR2 SYDVKM. V was shortened by 3 bases and J by 10 bases, with 18 bases between the two germline ends. The CDR3 is 14 amino acids. The CDR3 sequence is CASSLSGGAGGAFF. For the CDR3, the DNA is TGTGCCAGCAGTTTGAGCGGAGGGGCTGGGGGAGCTTTCTTT.

The chain recombines TRBV3-1 (or the pseudogene TRBV3-2) with TRBJ2-3, with D possibly being TRBD2 (6 bases). Germline assignment: CDR1 LGHDT and CDR2 YNNKEL (reference sequence). This CDR3 has 15 residues. With 0 bases removed from V and 4 bases from J, the gap between germline ends came to 11 bases. The CDR3 region has the DNA TGTGCCAGCAGCCAAGAAACGGGAGTCCCAGATACGCAGTATTTT. Protein: CASSQETGVPDTQYF.

J is TRBJ1-1 and V is TRBV28; 7 nucleotides agree with TRBD1. This CDR3 comprises 16 residues. J was trimmed by 4 bases and V by 1 base; bases with no gene match: 9. CDR1 is MDHEN and CDR2 is SYDVKM in the germline V gene. The DNA for the CDR3 is TGTGCCAGCAGTTTATCAGGGACAGTTTATAGCACTGAAGCTTTCTTT. Translating gives CASSLSGTVYSTEAFF.

The chain joins TRBV28 to TRBJ1-2, with 11 bases matching TRBD1. The CDR3 consists of 18 residues. Germline lookup yields CDR1 MDHEN and CDR2 SYDVKM. The ends lost 2 bases at V and 5 bases at J; junction bases unmatched: 13. The CDR3 loop is CASSLTSDRGLWRYGYTF. In DNA, the CDR3 is TGTGCCAGCAGTTTAACGTCGGACAGGGGGCTTTGGAGGTATGGCTACACCTTC.

J is TRBJ1-3 and V is TRBV14; D not certain. The V gene lost 3 bases and the J gene lost 4 bases, with 7 bases spanning the gap. The CDR3 is 13 residues long. Germline values: CDR1 SGHDN, CDR2 FVKESK. The CDR3 DNA reads TGTGCCAGCAGCCACCACGGGGGAAACACCATATATTTT. This translates into CASSHHGGNTIYF.

V usage is TRBV6-5 and J usage is TRBJ1-1; D perhaps matches TRBD1 (5 bases). This CDR3 spans 15 amino acids. Germline V gene lookup returns CDR1 MNHEY and CDR2 SVGAGI. Trimming left V 4 bases short and J 5 bases short, with 17 bases between. The CDR3 reads CASSFVVGVGTEAFF. CDR3 sequence (DNA): TGTGCCAGCAGTTTTGTGGTAGGGGTGGGAACTGAAGCTTTCTTT.

The CDR3 DNA follows: TGTGCCAGCAGCGATGCGGGCGGGGGGTTAACAGATACGCAGTATTTT. As protein: CASSDAGGGLTDTQYF. The gene calls are TRBV7-6 and TRBJ2-3, with TRBD2 matching over 8 bases. CDR1 and CDR2 (germline): SGHVS, FNYEAQ. The CDR3 runs to 16 residues. Germline trimming cut 5 bases from V and 3 bases from J; bases unmatched to any gene: 10. Supplemented by reference TRBV7-6 and TRBJ2-3, the full variable domain reads GAGVSQSPRYKVTKRGQDVALRCDPISGHVSLYWYRQALGQGPEFLTYFNYEAQQDKSGLPNDRFSAERPEGSISTLTIQRTEQRDSAMYRCASSDAGGGLTDTQYFGPGTRLTVL.

This clone has a handful of counts. The chain uses TRBV5-4 and TRBJ1-2; TRBD1 might be the D (6 bases). V gave up 4 bases and J gave up 4 bases, with 14 bases separating them. The CDR3 sequence is 14 residues long. Germline V lookup: CDR1 SGHNT, CDR2 YYREEE (reference sequence). The CDR3 nucleotides read TGTGCCAGCAGCCCGCCCACGGACAGCTATGGCTACACCTTC. As protein: CASSPPTDSYGYTF.

This rearrangement joins TRBV19 to TRBJ2-2, with D unresolved. Trimming left V 7 bases short and J 1 base short, with 13 bases between. This CDR3 spans 15 amino acids. Germline V gene lookup returns CDR1 LNHDA and CDR2 SQIVND (reference sequence). The CDR3 DNA follows: TGTGCCAGTATCCGGCCGGCAGGGAACACCGGGGAGCTGTTTTTT. Its translation: CASIRPAGNTGELFF.

The V and J genes are TRBV10-3 and TRBJ2-7, with 7 bases lining up with TRBD1. The J segment lost 2 bases and the V segment lost 3 bases, leaving 4 bases of the junction unmatched. Germline V gene sequence: CDR1 ENHRY, CDR2 SYGVKD. The CDR3 has 14 amino acids. CDR3 loop: CAISDTGATYEQYF. CDR3 nucleotide sequence: TGTGCCATCAGTGATACAGGGGCCACCTACGAGCAGTACTTC.

The chain has TRBV5-1 and TRBJ1-1; D is perhaps TRBD1 (6 bases). The CDR3 has 14 amino acids. Per the germline V gene, CDR1 is SGHRS and CDR2 is YFSETQ. Trimming removed 6 bases from V and 2 bases from J, with 14 bases in between. CDR3: CASMEQGLNTEAFF. The CDR3 DNA reads as TGCGCCAGCATGGAACAGGGATTAAACACTGAAGCTTTCTTT.

The V call is TRBV27, the J call TRBJ1-2; 9 bases are shared with TRBD1. This CDR3 is 16 amino acids long. Germline lookup yields CDR1 MNHEY and CDR2 SMNVEV (reference sequence). Germline trimming cut 3 bases from V and 5 bases from J; bases unmatched to any gene: 10. The CDR3 spells CASSLFWDRAGYGYTF. As DNA, the CDR3 is TGTGCCAGCAGTTTGTTTTGGGACAGGGCTGGTTATGGCTACACCTTC.

The chain is built from TRBV5-6 and TRBJ1-1; D is unclear. Trimming removed 4 bases from V and 0 bases from J, with 13 bases in between. Germline values: CDR1 SGHDT, CDR2 YYEEEE. The CDR3 sequence is 15 residues long. CDR3 DNA sequence: TGTGCCAGCAGCCCCAACTTAAGAATGAACACTGAAGCTTTCTTT. Protein sequence: CASSPNLRMNTEAFF.

The chain has TRBV6-2 or TRBV6-3 and TRBJ2-6; D is ambiguous. CDR3 size: 14 residues. The V gene lost 5 bases and the J gene lost 4 bases, with 9 bases spanning the gap. The germline gives CDR1 MNHEY, CDR2 SVGEGT. The CDR3 is CASSRTPGANVLTF. The CDR3 DNA is TGTGCCAGCAGTCGAACTCCCGGGGCCAACGTCCTGACTTTC.

This chain uses TRBV7-2 with TRBJ2-2; maybe TRBD2 (6 bases). V lost 2 bases, J lost 3 bases, and 10 bases lay in between. Germline loops: CDR1 SGHTA, CDR2 FQGNSA. CDR3 size: 15 residues. For the CDR3, the DNA is TGTGCCAGCAGCTTAAACGGGAGAGACACCGGGGAGCTGTTTTTT. The encoded protein is CASSLNGRDTGELFF.